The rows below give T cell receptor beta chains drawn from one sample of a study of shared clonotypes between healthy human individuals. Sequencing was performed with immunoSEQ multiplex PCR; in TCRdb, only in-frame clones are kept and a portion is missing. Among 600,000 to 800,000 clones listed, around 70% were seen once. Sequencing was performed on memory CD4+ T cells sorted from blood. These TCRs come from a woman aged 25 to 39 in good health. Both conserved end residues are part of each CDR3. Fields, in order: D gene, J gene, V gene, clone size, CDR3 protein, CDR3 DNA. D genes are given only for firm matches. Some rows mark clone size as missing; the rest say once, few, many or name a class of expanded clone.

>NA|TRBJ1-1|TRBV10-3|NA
CAISDGGWGRENTEAFF
TGTGCCATCAGTGATGGCGGGTGGGGCAGGGAGAACACTGAAGCTTTCTTT
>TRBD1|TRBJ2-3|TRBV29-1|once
CSVDRGADTQYF
TGCAGCGTGGACAGGGGGGCAGATACGCAGTATTTT
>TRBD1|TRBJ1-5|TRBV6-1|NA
CASSEWTGNQPQHF
TGTGCCAGCAGTGAATGGACAGGTAATCAGCCCCAGCATTTT
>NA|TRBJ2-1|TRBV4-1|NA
CASSQEERGEQFF
TGCGCCAGCAGCCAAGAGGAAAGAGGTGAGCAGTTCTTC
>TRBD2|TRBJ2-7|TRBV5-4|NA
CASSLGLAGGLGVEQYF
TGTGCCAGCAGCTTGGGACTAGCGGGAGGGCTAGGCGTCGAGCAGTACTTC
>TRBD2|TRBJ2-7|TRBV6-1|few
CASFRTSRPYEQYF
TGTGCCAGCTTTAGGACTAGTCGACCCTACGAGCAGTACTTC
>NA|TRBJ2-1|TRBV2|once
CASSVAAAYNEQFF
TGTGCCAGCAGCGTAGCGGCGGCCTACAATGAGCAGTTCTTC
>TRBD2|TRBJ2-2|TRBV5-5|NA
CASSSAGTSAIHDTGELFF
TGTGCCAGCAGCAGCGCCGGGACTAGCGCGATTCATGACACCGGGGAGCTGTTTTTT
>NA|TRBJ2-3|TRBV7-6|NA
CASPSGYGLTDTQYF
TGTGCCAGCCCGTCGGGGTATGGGCTCACAGATACGCAGTATTTT
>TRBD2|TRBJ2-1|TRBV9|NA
CASSVVLAGVDEQFF
TGTGCCAGCAGCGTAGTTCTAGCGGGAGTCGATGAGCAGTTCTTC
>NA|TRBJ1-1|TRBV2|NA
CASSETWAGQAFF
TGTGCCAGCAGTGAAACGTGGGCAGGGCAAGCTTTCTTT
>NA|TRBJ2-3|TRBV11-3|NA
CASSRVSGGGGGTQYF
TGTGCCAGCAGCCGCGTTAGCGGAGGGGGAGGAGGCACGCAGTATTTT
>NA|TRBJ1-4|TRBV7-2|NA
CASSLGFGNEKLFF
TGTGCCAGCAGCTTAGGGTTCGGTAATGAAAAACTGTTTTTT
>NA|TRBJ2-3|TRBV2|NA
CASSPTWDTQYF
TGTGCCAGCAGCCCCACCTGGGATACGCAGTATTTT
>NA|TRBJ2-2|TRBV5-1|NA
CASTPGQLDTGELFF
TGCGCCAGCACTCCCGGACAGCTAGACACCGGGGAGCTGTTTTTT
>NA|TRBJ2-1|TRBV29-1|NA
CSVSVSGVSNEQFF
TGCAGCGTTTCCGTCTCGGGAGTATCCAATGAGCAGTTCTTC
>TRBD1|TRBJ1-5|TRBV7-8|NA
CASSLADRGLINQPQHF
TGTGCCAGCAGCTTAGCAGATAGGGGGCTAATCAATCAGCCCCAGCATTTT
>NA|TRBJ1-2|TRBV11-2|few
CASSLGTGGGADGYTF
TGTGCCAGCAGCTTAGGGACGGGAGGAGGTGCCGATGGCTACACCTTC